This T cell receptor (beta chain) was obtained from a study of blood T cells in healthy people across ages. Notes on the study in general: When set beside aged donors, long-lived donors presented more naive CD4+ cells and higher diversity.

Notes on this clonotype: As yet, its antigen is unknown.

The CDR3 length is 17 residues. Germline loops: CDR1 SEHNR, CDR2 FQNEAQ (reference sequence). Trimming cost V 5 bases and J 1 base; bases outside gene matches: 10. Together with a sample-barcoded 5' primer, a J-beta primer mix was included in a second PCR lasting about 6 to 11 cycles. Using its own MiXCR run on the 5' RACE reads, TCRdb lists one record per CDR3 protein. The sample contains about 780,000 distinct CDR3 sequences, roughly 24% of which appear only once. The sample was also linked to a second study, of T cells of mothers and their children.

Sequencing used blood. V usage is TRBV7-9 and J usage is TRBJ1-4, with 7 bases fitting TRBD1. The origin of this receptor is a boy aged 5 to 17 in good health. The CDR3 DNA sequence: TGTGCCAGCAGCCCCCCGCTCAGGGGGGGAACTAATGAAAAACTGTTTTTT. This codes for CASSPPLRGGTNEKLFF.